The source of this T cell receptor beta chain is a study of molecular identifiers for immune sequencing clone quantification. Each CDR3 protein is one row after TCRdb ran MiXCR on the PCR reads. The sample records 490,000 or so distinct CDR3 sequences, 20% to 25% being singletons. The CDR3 consists of 16 residues. Germline V CDR1 and CDR2: ENHRY, SYGVKD. Notes on this clonotype: Relative to the germline gene, one junction end is altered; a read error may explain this.

This TCR derives from a human donor in good health. Some libraries in this study had Jurkat cell RNA spiked in. The chain uses TRBV10-3 and TRBJ2-1; the match to TRBD1 covers 9 bases. Material: naive CD8+ T cells from blood, with Jurkat cell RNA spiked in. Subset given: FACS-sorted CD8+CD4-CCR7+CD45RA+ naive T cells. The CDR3 DNA reads as TGTGCCATCAGGGACAGGGGAGGACGGTCCTACAATAAGCAGTTCTTC. It translates to CAIRDRGGRSYNKQFF.